This T cell receptor (beta chain) stems from a study of T cells in Graves' hyperthyroidism and ophthalmopathy. Per the germline V gene, CDR1 is DFQATT and CDR2 is SNEGSKA (reference sequence). The CDR3 totals 14 residues. V lost 3 bases, J lost 0 bases, and 12 bases lay in between. Amplification yielded TCR beta CDR3 regions, with RNA transcripts as the source. HTBI primers were employed in a first-round RT-PCR of the TCR CDR3. TCRdb fed the multiplex PCR reads into MiXCR, producing one record per CDR3 protein. The sample gives about 300,000 distinct CDR3 sequences, roughly 18% of which show up once; roughly 39% is in the top ten.

The rearrangement links TRBV20-1 to TRBJ2-7; no clear D gene. The receptor's source is a man aged 50-60 years with Graves' ophthalmopathy. The sequencing input was blood. The CDR3: CSASLRPYSYEQYF. The DNA of the CDR3 is TGCAGTGCTAGTTTGCGACCGTACTCCTACGAGCAGTACTTC.